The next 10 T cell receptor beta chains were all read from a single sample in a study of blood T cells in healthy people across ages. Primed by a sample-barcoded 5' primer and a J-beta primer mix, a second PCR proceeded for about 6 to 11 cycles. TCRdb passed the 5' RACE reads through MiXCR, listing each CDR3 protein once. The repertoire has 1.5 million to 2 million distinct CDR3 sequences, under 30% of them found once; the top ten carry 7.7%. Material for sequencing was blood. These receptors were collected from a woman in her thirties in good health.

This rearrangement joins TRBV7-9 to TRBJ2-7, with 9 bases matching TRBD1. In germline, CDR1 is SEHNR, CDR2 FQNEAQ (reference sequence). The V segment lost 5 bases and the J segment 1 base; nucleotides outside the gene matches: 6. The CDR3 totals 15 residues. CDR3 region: CASSGDRGWSYEQYF. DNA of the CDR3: TGTGCCAGCAGCGGAGACAGGGGGTGGTCCTACGAGCAGTACTTC.

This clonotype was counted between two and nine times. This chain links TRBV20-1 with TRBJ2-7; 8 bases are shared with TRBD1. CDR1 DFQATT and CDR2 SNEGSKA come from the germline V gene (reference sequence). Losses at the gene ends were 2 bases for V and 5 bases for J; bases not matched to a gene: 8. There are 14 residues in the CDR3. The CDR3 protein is CSARPDDRGHEQYF. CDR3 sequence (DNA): TGCAGTGCTAGACCGGACGACAGGGGACACGAGCAGTACTTC.

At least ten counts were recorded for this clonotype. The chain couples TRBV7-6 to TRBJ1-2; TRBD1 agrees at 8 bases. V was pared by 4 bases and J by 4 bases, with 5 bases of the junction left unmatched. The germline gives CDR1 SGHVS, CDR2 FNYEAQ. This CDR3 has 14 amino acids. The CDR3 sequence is CASSSDRGGYGYTF. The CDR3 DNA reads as TGTGCCAGCAGCTCCGACAGGGGCGGCTATGGCTACACCTTC.

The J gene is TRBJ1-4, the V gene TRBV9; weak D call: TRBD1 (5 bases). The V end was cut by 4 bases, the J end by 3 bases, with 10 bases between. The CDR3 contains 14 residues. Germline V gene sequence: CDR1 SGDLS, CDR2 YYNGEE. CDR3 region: CASSLGDPNEKLFF. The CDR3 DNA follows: TGTGCCAGCAGCCTCGGGGACCCTAATGAAAAACTGTTTTTT.

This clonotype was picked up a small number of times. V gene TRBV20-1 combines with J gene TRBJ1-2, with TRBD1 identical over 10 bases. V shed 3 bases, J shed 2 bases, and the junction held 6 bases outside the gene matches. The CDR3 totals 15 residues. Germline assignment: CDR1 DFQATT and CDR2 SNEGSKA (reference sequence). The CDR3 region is CSASRDRGGNYGYTF. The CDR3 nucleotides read TGCAGTGCTAGCCGGGACAGGGGAGGGAACTATGGCTACACCTTC.

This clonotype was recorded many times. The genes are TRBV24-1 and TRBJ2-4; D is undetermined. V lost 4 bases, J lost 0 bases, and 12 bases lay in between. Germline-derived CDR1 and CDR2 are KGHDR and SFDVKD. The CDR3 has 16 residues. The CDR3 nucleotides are TGTGCCACCAGTGAGCGCTTACAGCTAGCCAAAAACATTCAGTACTTC. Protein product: CATSERLQLAKNIQYF.

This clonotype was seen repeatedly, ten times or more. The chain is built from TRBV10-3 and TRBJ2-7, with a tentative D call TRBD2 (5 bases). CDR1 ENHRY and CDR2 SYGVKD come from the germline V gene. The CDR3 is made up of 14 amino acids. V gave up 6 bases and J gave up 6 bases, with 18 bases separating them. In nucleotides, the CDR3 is TGTGCCATCAGCGCAACCGGGATCGCAAGCGAGCAGTACTTC. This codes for CAISATGIASEQYF.

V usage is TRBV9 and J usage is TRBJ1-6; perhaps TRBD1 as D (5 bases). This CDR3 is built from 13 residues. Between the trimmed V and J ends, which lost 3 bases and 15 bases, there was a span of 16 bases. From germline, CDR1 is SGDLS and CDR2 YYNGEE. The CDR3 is CASSGRSGNLLHF. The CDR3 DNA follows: TGTGCCAGCAGCGGACGTTCAGGGAATCTCCTCCACTTT.

DNA for the CDR3: TGTGCCAGCAGTTTTTTAAATGGGGAGGTTAGTAGCGAGCAGTACTTC. Translation gives CASSFLNGEVSSEQYF. V and J are TRBV27 and TRBJ2-4; D might be TRBD2 (6 bases). The better agreement between TRBJ2-7 and the DNA end casts doubt on the J call. Germline assignment: CDR1 MNHEY and CDR2 SMNVEV (reference sequence). The CDR3 has 16 amino acids.

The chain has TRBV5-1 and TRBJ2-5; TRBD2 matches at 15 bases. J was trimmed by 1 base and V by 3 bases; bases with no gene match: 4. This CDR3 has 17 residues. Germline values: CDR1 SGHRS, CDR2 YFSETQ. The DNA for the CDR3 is TGCGCCAGCAGCTCGGGGACTAGCGGGGGGCCCCAAGAGACCCAGTACTTC. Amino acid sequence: CASSSGTSGGPQETQYF. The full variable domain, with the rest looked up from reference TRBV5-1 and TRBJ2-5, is KAGVTQTPRYLIKTRGQQVTLSCSPISGHRSVSWYQQTPGQGLQFLFEYFSETQRNKGNFPGRFSGRQFSNSRSEMNVSTLELGDSALYLCASSSGTSGGPQETQYFGPGTRLLVL.